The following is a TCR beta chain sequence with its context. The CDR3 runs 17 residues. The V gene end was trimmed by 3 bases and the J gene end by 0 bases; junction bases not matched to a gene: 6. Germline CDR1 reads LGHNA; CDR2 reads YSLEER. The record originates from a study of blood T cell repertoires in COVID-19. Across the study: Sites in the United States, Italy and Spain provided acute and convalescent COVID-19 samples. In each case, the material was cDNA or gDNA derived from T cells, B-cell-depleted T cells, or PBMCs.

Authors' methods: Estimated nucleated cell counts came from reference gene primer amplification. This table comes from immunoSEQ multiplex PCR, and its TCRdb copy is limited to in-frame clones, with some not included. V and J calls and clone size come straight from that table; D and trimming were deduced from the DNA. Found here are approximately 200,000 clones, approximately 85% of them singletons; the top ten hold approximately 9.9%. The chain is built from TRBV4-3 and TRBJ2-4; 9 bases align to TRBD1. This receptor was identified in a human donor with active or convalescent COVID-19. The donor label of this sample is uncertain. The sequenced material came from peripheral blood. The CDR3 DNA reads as TGCGCCAGCAGCCAGGTCGGACAGGGGAAAGCCAAAAACATTCAGTACTTC. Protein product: CASSQVGQGKAKNIQYF.